The sequence of this TCR beta chain was determined in a study of circulating and synovial CD4+ cells in juvenile arthritis. General study points: Measured synovium overlap likely understates the true shared repertoire. Bulk blood CD4 samples held at least an order of magnitude more or fewer genomes than CPL.

Samples derive from patients with active juvenile idiopathic arthritis. With regard to this clone: Its matching antigen is unknown.

Here immunoSEQ multiplex PCR was the method, and the copy in TCRdb shows in-frame clones only, minus some. There are approximately 3,700 clones in the sample; roughly 84% occur only once, and less than 4% lies in the top ten. Trimming took 0 bases from V and 1 from J; bases not matched to a gene: 10. The CDR3 loop spans 18 amino acids. Germline V CDR1 and CDR2: SGHDT, YYEEEE. The clonotype comes from a human donor with juvenile idiopathic arthritis. The chain has TRBV5-6 and TRBJ1-1; 9 bases are shared with TRBD1. The sequencing sample was made of CD4+ T cells from synovial fluid. Written as DNA, the CDR3 is TGTGCCAGCAGCTTGGCCGAGAGGACAGGGGATAGGAACACTGAAGCTTTCTTT. Translating it yields CASSLAERTGDRNTEAFF.